This is a list of T cell receptor beta chains from one sample in a study of blood T cell repertoires in COVID-19. Repertoires were generated with immunoSEQ multiplex PCR, while TCRdb's copy carries only in-frame clones and drops some. The table records 450,000 to 600,000 clones, about 90% of them present only once. The sample was PBMCs or T cells enriched from blood (not recorded which). All receptors come from a woman under 30 who had recovered from COVID-19. The CDR3 runs from the conserved cysteine through the conserved F or W.

j_call: TRBJ1-2
v_call: TRBV3-1/TRBV3-2
cdr3_aa: CASSQARGTAYYGYTF

j_call: TRBJ1-2
v_call: TRBV29-1
cdr3_aa: CSVGGRGQPNYGYTF

j_call: TRBJ1-2
v_call: TRBV29-1
cdr3_aa: CSVDRGQGSASLGHGYTF

j_call: TRBJ1-2
v_call: TRBV27
cdr3_aa: CASSFRSGNGYTF

j_call: TRBJ2-1
v_call: TRBV9
cdr3_aa: CASSVGLADNEQFF

j_call: TRBJ1-5
v_call: TRBV30
cdr3_aa: CAWSVLSYSNQPQHF

j_call: TRBJ2-7
v_call: TRBV6-5
cdr3_aa: CASRREGTYEQYF

j_call: TRBJ1-1
v_call: TRBV9
cdr3_aa: CASSVDPGLNTEAFF

j_call: TRBJ2-5
v_call: TRBV14
cdr3_aa: CASSRRLGGQETQYF

j_call: TRBJ2-5
v_call: TRBV5-1
cdr3_aa: CASSTDPGQEETQYF

j_call: TRBJ2-7
v_call: TRBV11-2
cdr3_aa: CASNTQFNYEQYF

j_call: TRBJ2-3
v_call: TRBV6-1
cdr3_aa: CASSEVVRDTQYF

j_call: TRBJ2-7
v_call: TRBV5-1
cdr3_aa: CASSKTGTSGYEQYF

j_call: TRBJ2-5
v_call: TRBV9
cdr3_aa: CASSASTGVAETQYF

j_call: TRBJ2-7
v_call: TRBV5-6
cdr3_aa: CASSWGRVAATYEQYF

j_call: TRBJ1-1
v_call: TRBV3-1/TRBV3-2
cdr3_aa: CASSQSSTWAAFF

j_call: TRBJ1-1
v_call: TRBV15
cdr3_aa: CATNSRGQGNTEAFF

j_call: TRBJ2-5
v_call: TRBV7-9
cdr3_aa: CASSRQGGAQYF

j_call: TRBJ2-1
v_call: TRBV9
cdr3_aa: CASSVGGRGRGGNEQFF

j_call: TRBJ1-1
v_call: TRBV7-3
cdr3_aa: CASSLGENTEAFF

j_call: TRBJ2-2
v_call: TRBV5-5
cdr3_aa: CASSPRTTGELFF

j_call: TRBJ2-7
v_call: TRBV7-2
cdr3_aa: CASSHGFGTGSYEQYF

j_call: TRBJ1-2
v_call: TRBV19
cdr3_aa: CASKRSLNYGYTF

j_call: TRBJ1-5
v_call: TRBV20-1
cdr3_aa: CSARGGEPQHF

j_call: TRBJ2-5
v_call: TRBV5-6
cdr3_aa: CASSLVAGGQGSQETQYF

j_call: TRBJ1-2
v_call: TRBV5-1
cdr3_aa: CASSLDRGTAYGYTF

j_call: TRBJ2-7
v_call: TRBV11-2
cdr3_aa: CASSLDRGYEQYF

j_call: TRBJ2-7
v_call: TRBV10-1
cdr3_aa: CASSKAGDSYEQYF

j_call: TRBJ1-5
v_call: TRBV21-1
cdr3_aa: CASIPGDQPQHF

j_call: TRBJ1-6
v_call: TRBV2
cdr3_aa: CASSGDRPNSPLHF

j_call: TRBJ1-2
v_call: TRBV2
cdr3_aa: CASNTGSGGYTF

j_call: TRBJ1-2
v_call: TRBV7-9
cdr3_aa: CATLPDWGQGGYTF

j_call: TRBJ1-6
v_call: TRBV19
cdr3_aa: CASTRAAVNSPLHF

j_call: TRBJ2-7
v_call: TRBV5-6
cdr3_aa: CASSLGPQGEQYF

j_call: TRBJ1-3
v_call: TRBV7-2
cdr3_aa: CASRRDRGNTIYF

j_call: TRBJ2-5
v_call: TRBV7-9
cdr3_aa: CASVSGGETQYF

j_call: TRBJ2-3
v_call: TRBV2
cdr3_aa: CASSLAGGLLSDTQYF

j_call: TRBJ1-3
v_call: TRBV3-1/TRBV3-2
cdr3_aa: CASSRQQAFSGNTIYF

j_call: TRBJ1-4
v_call: TRBV27
cdr3_aa: CASSLGQATNEKLFF

j_call: TRBJ2-3
v_call: TRBV3-1/TRBV3-2
cdr3_aa: CASSQDTSGGTDTQYF

j_call: TRBJ2-3
v_call: TRBV4-1
cdr3_aa: CASSREYTDTQYF

j_call: TRBJ2-3
v_call: TRBV6-5
cdr3_aa: CASSATQGDTQYF

j_call: TRBJ2-7
v_call: TRBV30
cdr3_aa: CAWSPGHPYEQYF

j_call: TRBJ1-2
v_call: TRBV2
cdr3_aa: CASSEWLGQGANYGYTF

j_call: TRBJ1-1
v_call: TRBV5-1
cdr3_aa: CASSFRTGTGGTEAFF

j_call: TRBJ2-3
v_call: TRBV5-4
cdr3_aa: CAISTGRQGSRPYF

j_call: TRBJ1-2
v_call: TRBV12-3/TRBV12-4
cdr3_aa: CASSDRVYGYTF

j_call: TRBJ2-2
v_call: TRBV3-1/TRBV3-2
cdr3_aa: CASSLEAAGTGELFF